The entry below gives a single TCR beta chain sequence along with its context. This entry is derived from a study of T cell responses to AZD1222 COVID-19 vaccine. Per the germline V gene, CDR1 is LNHDA and CDR2 is SQIVND (reference sequence). This CDR3 spans 15 amino acids. The V gene end was trimmed by 6 bases and the J gene end by 5 bases; junction bases not matched to a gene: 8. TCRdb's table, derived via immunoSEQ multiplex PCR, lists solely in-frame clones and lacks some. The sample yields 250,000 to 300,000 clones, 90% to 95% seen once. The receptor's source is an adult who received the AZD1222 COVID-19 vaccine. The chain is built from TRBV19 and TRBJ2-2; 8 bases agree with TRBD2. The material was peripheral blood, obtained 28 days after the second AZD1222 dose. The chain's CDR3 is CASSARTSRTGELFF. The CDR3 DNA sequence: TGTGCCAGTAGCGCACGGACTAGCAGAACCGGGGAGCTGTTTTTT.